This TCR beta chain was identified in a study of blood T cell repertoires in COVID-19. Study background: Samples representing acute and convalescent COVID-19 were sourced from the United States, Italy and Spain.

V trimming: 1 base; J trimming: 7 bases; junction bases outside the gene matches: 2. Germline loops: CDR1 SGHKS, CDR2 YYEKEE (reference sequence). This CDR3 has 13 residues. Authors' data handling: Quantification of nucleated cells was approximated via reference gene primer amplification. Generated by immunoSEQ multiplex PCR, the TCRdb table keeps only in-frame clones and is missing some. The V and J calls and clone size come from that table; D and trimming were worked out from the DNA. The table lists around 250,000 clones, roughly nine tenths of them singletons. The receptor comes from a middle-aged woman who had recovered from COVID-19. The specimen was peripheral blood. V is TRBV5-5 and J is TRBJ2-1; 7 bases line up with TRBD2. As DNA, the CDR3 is TGTGCCAGCAGCTTGTTGGGGGGGAATGAGCAGTTCTTC. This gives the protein CASSLLGGNEQFF. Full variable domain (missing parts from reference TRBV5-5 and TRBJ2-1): DAGVTQSPTHLIKTRGQQVTLRCSPISGHKSVSWYQQVLGQGPQFIFQYYEKEERGRGNFPDRFSARQFPNYSSELNVNALLLGDSALYLCASSLLGGNEQFFGPGTRLTVL.